Included here is one TCR beta chain sequence, with context. This CDR3 spans 16 amino acids. CDR1 MDHEN and CDR2 SYDVKM come from the germline V gene. V shed 2 bases and J shed 1 base, with 13 bases lying between them. PCR employed 60 Vbeta and 13 Jbeta primers. TCRdb keeps only in-frame clones here, not all; method: immunoSEQ multiplex PCR. The sample carries 200,000 or so clones, 75% to 90% recorded once. The data are from a study of cytomegalovirus exposure and HLA in healthy donors. This TCR was recovered from a man aged 40-50 years in good health and CMV-seropositive. The sample consisted of PBMCs. The chain couples TRBV28 to TRBJ2-3; D is perhaps TRBD2 (6 bases). The CDR3 reads CASSLIGAGRTDTQYF. In nucleotides, the CDR3 is TGTGCCAGCAGTTTAATCGGGGCGGGACGCACAGATACGCAGTATTTT. Combining the CDR3 with reference TRBV28 and TRBJ2-3 gives the whole variable domain DVKVTQSSRYLVKRTGEKVFLECVQDMDHENMFWYRQDPGLGLRLIYFSYDVKMKEKGDIPEGYSVSREKKERFSLILESASTNQTSMYLCASSLIGAGRTDTQYFGPGTRLTVL.